This TCR beta chain appears in the sequencing data of a study of type 1 regulatory T cells. In the study overall: T-allo10 is an in vitro-generated, Tr1-enriched CD4 T cell product specific for alloantigen. Study conclusions and caveats: Tr1 cells had a more restricted TCR repertoire than non-Tr1 cells.

This CDR3 comprises 12 residues. The V gene lost 3 bases and the J gene lost 10 bases, with 9 bases spanning the gap. Germline values: CDR1 MDHEN, CDR2 SYDVKM. Note on this clonotype: No antigen is known for it. A read error may be the cause here, since a much bigger clone is one base away.

TCRdb used MiXCR to reprocess the reads, holding one entry per CDR3 protein. The sample includes tens of thousands of distinct CDR3 sequences, less than 25% of them seen just once. This sequence was found in a human donor in good health. Sequences were obtained from cultured type 1 regulatory T (Tr1) cells, either the whole culture or a sorted fraction (not recorded which). The chain carries TRBV28 and TRBJ2-2; D gene unclear. Here the CDR3 reads CASSLLSEELFF. CDR3 sequence (DNA): TGTGCCAGCAGTTTGTTATCCGAGGAGCTGTTTTTT.